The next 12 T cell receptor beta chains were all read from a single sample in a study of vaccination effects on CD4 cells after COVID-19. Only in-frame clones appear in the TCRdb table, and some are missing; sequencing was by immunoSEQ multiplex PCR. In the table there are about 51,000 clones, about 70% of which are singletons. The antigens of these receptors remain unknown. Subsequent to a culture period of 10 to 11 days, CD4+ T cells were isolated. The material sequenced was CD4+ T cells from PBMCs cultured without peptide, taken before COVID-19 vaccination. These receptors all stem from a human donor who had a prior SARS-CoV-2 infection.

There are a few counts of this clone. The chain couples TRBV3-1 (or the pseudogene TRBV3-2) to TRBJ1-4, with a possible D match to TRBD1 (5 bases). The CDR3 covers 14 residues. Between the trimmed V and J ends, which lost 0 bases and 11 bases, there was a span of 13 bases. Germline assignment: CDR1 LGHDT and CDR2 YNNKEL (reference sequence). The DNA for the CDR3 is TGTGCCAGCAGCCAAGATGGGGGTTTTGGGAAACTGTTTTTT. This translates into CASSQDGGFGKLFF.

This chain's CDR3 is CASSVYPGAEAFF. The CDR3 coding sequence is TGTGCCAGCAGCGTCTACCCTGGCGCTGAAGCTTTCTTT. The chain carries TRBV2 and TRBJ1-1, with D unresolved. The germline CDR1 and CDR2 sequences are SNHLY and FYNNEI. V lost 6 bases and J lost 6, with 14 bases in between. The CDR3 extends over 13 amino acids. Full variable domain (remainder filled in from reference TRBV2 and TRBJ1-1): EPEVTQTPSHQVTQMGQEVILRCVPISNHLYFYWYRQILGQKVEFLVSFYNNEISEKSEIFDDQFSVERPDGSNFTLKIRSTKLEDSAMYFCASSVYPGAEAFFGQGTRLTVV.

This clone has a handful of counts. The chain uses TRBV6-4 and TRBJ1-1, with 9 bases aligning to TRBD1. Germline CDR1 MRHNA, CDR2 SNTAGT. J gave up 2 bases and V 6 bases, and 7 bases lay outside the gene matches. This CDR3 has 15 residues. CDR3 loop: CASRVTGGGNTEAFF. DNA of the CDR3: TGTGCCAGCAGAGTAACAGGGGGCGGCAACACTGAAGCTTTCTTT.

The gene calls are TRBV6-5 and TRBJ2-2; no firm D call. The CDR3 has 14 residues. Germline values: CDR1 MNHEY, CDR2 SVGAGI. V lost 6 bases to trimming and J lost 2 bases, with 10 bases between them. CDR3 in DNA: TGTGCCAGCAGCTTCGCTCAAAACACCGGGGAGCTGTTTTTT. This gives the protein CASSFAQNTGELFF.

The CDR3 DNA sequence: TGTGCCAGCAGCTGGGACAGGGAGGGAGAGACCCAGTACTTC. Its translation is CASSWDREGETQYF. This rearrangement joins TRBV7-8 to TRBJ2-5, with TRBD1 matching over 9 bases. In germline, CDR1 is SGHVS, CDR2 FQNEAQ. V shed 4 bases, J shed 4 bases, and the junction held 4 bases outside the gene matches. CDR3 length: 14 residues.

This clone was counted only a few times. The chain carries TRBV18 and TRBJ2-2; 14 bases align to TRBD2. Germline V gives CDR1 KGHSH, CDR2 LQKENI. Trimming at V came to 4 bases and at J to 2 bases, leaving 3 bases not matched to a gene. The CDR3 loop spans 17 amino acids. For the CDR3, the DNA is TGTGCCAGCTCACTCGGGACTAGCGGGAGCAACACCGGGGAGCTGTTTTTT. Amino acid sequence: CASSLGTSGSNTGELFF.

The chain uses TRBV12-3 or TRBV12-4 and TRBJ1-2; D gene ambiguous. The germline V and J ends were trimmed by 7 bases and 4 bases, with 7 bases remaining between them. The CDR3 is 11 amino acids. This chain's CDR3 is CASMHSYGYTF. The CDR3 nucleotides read TGTGCCAGCATGCACAGCTATGGCTACACCTTC.

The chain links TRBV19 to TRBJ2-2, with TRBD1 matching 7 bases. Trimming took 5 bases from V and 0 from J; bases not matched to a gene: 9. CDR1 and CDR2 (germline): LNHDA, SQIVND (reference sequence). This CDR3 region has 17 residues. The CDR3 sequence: CASSPRDSYANTGELFF. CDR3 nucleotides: TGTGCCAGTAGTCCACGGGACAGCTACGCGAACACCGGGGAGCTGTTTTTT. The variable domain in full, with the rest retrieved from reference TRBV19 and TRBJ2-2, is DGGITQSPKYLFRKEGQNVTLSCEQNLNHDAMYWYRQDPGQGLRLIYYSQIVNDFQKGDIAEGYSVSREKKESFPLTVTSAQKNPTAFYLCASSPRDSYANTGELFFGEGSRLTVL.

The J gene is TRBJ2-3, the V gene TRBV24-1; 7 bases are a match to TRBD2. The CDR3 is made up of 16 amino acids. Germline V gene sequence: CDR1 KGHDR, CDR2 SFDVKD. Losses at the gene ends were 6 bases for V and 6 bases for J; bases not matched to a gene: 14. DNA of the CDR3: TGTGCCACCAGTTCCCCACTAGCGCCCCGCCCGGATACGCAGTATTTT. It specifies CATSSPLAPRPDTQYF.

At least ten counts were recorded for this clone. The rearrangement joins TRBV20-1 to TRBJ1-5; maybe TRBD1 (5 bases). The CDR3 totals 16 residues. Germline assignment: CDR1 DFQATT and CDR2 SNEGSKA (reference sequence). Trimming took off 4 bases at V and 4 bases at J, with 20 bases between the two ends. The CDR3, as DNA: TGCAGTGCTATTGACAGATCCCTTACGTGGAATCAGCCCCAGCATTTT. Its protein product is CSAIDRSLTWNQPQHF.

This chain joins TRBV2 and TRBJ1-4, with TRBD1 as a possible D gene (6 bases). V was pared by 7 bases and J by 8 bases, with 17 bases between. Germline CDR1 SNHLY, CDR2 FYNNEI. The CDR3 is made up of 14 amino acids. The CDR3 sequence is CASIKEQGIEKLFF. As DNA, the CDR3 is TGTGCCAGCATTAAGGAACAGGGAATAGAAAAACTGTTTTTT.

In DNA, the CDR3 is TGTGCCAGCAGCGTAGTAGCGGGAGGGGGCAATGAGCAGTTCTTC. Its protein product is CASSVVAGGGNEQFF. The J gene is TRBJ2-1, the V gene TRBV5-4; TRBD2 matches 11 bases. The germline V gene encodes CDR1 SGHNT and CDR2 YYREEE (reference sequence). CDR3 length equals 15 residues. After removal of 4 bases from V and 6 bases from J, the junction contained 6 bases not matched to a gene. The complete variable domain, with remaining parts taken from reference TRBV5-4 and TRBJ2-1, reads ETGVTQSPTHLIKTRGQQVTLRCSSQSGHNTVSWYQQALGQGPQFIFQYYREEENGRGNFPPRFSGLQFPNYSSELNVNALELDDSALYLCASSVVAGGGNEQFFGPGTRLTVL.